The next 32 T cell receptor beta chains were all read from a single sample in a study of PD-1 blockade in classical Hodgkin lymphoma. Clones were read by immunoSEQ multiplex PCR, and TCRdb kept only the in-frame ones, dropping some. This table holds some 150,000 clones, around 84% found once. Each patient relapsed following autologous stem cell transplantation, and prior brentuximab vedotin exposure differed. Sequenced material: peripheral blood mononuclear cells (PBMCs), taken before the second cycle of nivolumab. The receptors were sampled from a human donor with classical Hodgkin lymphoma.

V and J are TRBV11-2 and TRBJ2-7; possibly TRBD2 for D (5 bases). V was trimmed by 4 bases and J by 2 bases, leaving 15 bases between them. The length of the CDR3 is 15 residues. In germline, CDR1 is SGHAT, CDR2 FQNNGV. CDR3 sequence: CASSSRTEAPYEQYF. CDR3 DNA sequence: TGTGCCAGCAGCTCAAGGACGGAGGCCCCCTACGAGCAGTACTTC.

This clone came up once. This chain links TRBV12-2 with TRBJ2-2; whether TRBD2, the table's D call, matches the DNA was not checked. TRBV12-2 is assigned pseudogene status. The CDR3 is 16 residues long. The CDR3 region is CASRLGCGRNAGELFF. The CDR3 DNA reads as TGTGCAAGTCGCTTAGGCTGCGGGAGGAACGCCGGGGAGCTGTTTTTT.

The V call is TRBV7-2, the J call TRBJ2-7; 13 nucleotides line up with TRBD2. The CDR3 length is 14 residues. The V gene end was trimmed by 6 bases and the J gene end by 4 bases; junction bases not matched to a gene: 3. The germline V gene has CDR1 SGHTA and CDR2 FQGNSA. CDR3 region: CASSTSGGAYEQYF. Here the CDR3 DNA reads TGTGCCAGCAGTACTAGCGGGGGGGCGTACGAGCAGTACTTC.

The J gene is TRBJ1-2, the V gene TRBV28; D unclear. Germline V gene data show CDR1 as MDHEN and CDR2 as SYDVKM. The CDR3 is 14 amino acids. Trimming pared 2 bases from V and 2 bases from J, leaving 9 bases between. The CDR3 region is CASSLGRSNYGYTF. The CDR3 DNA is TGTGCCAGCAGTTTAGGGAGGTCAAACTATGGCTACACCTTC.

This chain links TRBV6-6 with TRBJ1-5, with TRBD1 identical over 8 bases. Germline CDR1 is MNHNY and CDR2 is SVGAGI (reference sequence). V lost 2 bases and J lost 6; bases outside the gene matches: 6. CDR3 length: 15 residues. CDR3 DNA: TGTGCCAGCAGTTACCGTGACAGGGGCGGTCAGCCCCAGCATTTT. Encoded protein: CASSYRDRGGQPQHF.

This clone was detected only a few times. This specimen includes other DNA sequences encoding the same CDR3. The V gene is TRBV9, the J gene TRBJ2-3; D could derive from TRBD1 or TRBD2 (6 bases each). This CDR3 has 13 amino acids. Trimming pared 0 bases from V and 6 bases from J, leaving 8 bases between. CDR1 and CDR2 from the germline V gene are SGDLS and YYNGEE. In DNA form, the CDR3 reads TGTGCCAGCAGCGTAGAAGGGGGGGATACGCAGTATTTT. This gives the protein CASSVEGGDTQYF.

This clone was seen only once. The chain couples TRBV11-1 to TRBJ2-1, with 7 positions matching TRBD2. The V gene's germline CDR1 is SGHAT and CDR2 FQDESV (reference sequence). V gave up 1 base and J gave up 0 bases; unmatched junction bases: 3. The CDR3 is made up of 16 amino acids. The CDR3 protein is CASSLGGGSSYNEQFF. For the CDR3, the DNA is TGTGCCAGCAGCTTAGGCGGCGGGAGCTCCTACAATGAGCAGTTCTTC.

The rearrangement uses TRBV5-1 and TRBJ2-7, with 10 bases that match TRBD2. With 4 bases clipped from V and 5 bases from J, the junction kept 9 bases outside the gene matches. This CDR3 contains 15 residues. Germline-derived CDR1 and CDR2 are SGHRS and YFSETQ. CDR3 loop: CASSKSASGGNEQYF. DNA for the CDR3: TGCGCCAGCAGCAAGTCTGCTAGCGGGGGTAACGAGCAGTACTTC.

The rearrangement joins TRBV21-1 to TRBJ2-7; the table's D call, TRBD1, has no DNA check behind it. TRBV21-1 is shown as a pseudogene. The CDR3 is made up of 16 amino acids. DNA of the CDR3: TGTGCCAGCAGCGGCCAGGGACAGGACCCGACCTACGAGCAGTACTTC. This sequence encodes CASSGQGQDPTYEQYF.

CDR3 region: CASSPGPGKGNQPQHF. The CDR3 nucleotides read TGCGCCAGCAGCCCGGGCCCGGGGAAGGGCAATCAGCCCCAGCATTTT. The V call is TRBV4-1, the J call TRBJ1-5; unclear D gene. The CDR3 totals 16 residues. CDR1 and CDR2 (germline): MGHRA, YSYEKL. The V end lost 4 bases, the J end lost 2 bases, and 15 bases lay between the germline ends.

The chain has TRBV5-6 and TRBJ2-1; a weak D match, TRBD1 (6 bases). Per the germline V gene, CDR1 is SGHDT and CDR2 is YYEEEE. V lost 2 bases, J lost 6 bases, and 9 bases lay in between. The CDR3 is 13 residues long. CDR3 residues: CASSFGTLNEQFF. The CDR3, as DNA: TGTGCCAGCAGCTTTGGGACACTCAATGAGCAGTTCTTC.

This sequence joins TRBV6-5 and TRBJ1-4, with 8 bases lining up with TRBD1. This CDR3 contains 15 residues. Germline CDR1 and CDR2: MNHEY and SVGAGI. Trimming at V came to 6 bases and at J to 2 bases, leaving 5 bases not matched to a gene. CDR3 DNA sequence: TGTGCCAGCAGACCCTGGACAGGGACTAATGAAAAACTGTTTTTT. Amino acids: CASRPWTGTNEKLFF.

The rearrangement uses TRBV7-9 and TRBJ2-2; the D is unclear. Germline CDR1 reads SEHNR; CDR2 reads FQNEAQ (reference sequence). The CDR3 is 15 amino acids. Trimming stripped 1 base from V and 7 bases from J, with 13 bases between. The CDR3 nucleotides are TGTGCCAGCAGCTTAGAGGGAATTACGTACGGGGAGCTGTTTTTT. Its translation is CASSLEGITYGELFF.

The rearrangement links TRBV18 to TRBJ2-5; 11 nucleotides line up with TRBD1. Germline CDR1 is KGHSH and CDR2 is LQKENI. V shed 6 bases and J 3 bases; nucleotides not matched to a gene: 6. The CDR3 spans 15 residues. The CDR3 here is CASSVDRGREETQYF. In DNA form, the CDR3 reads TGTGCCAGCTCCGTGGACAGGGGGCGTGAAGAGACCCAGTACTTC.

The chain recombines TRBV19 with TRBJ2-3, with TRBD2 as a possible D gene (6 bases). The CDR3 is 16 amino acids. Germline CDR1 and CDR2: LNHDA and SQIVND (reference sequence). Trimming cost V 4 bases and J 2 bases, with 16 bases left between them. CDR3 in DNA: TGTGCCAGTAGTAAAGATGTTAGCGGCTTCACAGATACGCAGTATTTT. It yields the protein CASSKDVSGFTDTQYF.

The CDR3 DNA is TGTGCCAGCAGGGAGGGGAGGCAGGGGGTAACACCCCTCCACTTT. Its translation is CASREGRQGVTPLHF. The chain couples TRBV6-1 to TRBJ1-6; the match to TRBD1 covers 7 bases. V lost 6 bases to trimming and J lost 11 bases; unmatched junction nucleotides: 13. The CDR3 consists of 15 residues. Germline V gene lookup returns CDR1 MNHNS and CDR2 SASEGT.

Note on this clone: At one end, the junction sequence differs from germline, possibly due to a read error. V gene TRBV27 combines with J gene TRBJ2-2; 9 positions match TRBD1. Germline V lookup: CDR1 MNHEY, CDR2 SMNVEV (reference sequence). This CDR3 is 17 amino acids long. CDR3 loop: CASRQPFRDREHRGAVF. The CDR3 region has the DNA TGTGCCAGCAGACAACCATTTCGGGACAGGGAACACCGGGGAGCTGTTTTT.

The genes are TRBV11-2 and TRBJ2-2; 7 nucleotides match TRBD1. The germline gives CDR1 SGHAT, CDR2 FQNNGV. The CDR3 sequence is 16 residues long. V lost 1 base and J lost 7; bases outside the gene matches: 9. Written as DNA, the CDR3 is TGTGCCAGCAGCTTAGGCGCGACAGGGTTGGTCGGGGAGCTGTTTTTT. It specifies CASSLGATGLVGELFF.

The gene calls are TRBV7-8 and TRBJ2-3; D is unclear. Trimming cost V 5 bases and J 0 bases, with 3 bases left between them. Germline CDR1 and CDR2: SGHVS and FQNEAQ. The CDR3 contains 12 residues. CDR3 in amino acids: CASSPSTDTQYF. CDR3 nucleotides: TGTGCCAGCAGCCCTAGCACAGATACGCAGTATTTT.

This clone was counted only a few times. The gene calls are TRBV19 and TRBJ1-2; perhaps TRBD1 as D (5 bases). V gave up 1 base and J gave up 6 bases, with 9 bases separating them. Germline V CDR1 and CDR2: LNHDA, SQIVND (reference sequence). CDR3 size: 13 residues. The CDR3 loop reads CASSIGPGNGYTF. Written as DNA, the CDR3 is TGTGCCAGTAGTATAGGACCAGGGAATGGCTACACCTTC. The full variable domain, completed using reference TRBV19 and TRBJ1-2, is DGGITQSPKYLFRKEGQNVTLSCEQNLNHDAMYWYRQDPGQGLRLIYYSQIVNDFQKGDIAEGYSVSREKKESFPLTVTSAQKNPTAFYLCASSIGPGNGYTFGSGTRLTVV.

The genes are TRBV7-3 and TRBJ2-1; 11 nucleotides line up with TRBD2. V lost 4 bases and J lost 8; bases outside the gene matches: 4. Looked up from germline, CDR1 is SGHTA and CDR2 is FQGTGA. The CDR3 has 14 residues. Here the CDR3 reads CASSSGLAVDEQFF. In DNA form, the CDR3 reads TGTGCCAGCAGCTCGGGACTAGCGGTGGATGAGCAGTTCTTC.

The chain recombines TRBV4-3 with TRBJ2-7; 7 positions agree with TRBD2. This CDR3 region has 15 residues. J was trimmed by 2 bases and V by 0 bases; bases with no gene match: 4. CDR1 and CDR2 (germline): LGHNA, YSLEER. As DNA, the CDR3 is TGCGCCAGCAGCCAAGACCGGGACTATCCCTACGAGCAGTACTTC. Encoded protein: CASSQDRDYPYEQYF.

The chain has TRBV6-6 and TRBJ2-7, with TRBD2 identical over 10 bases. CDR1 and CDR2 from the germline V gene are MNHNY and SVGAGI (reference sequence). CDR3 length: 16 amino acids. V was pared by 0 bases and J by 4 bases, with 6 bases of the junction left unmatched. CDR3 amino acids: CASSYSSGGAGYEQYF. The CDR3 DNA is TGTGCCAGCAGTTACTCAAGCGGGGGGGCGGGTTACGAGCAGTACTTC.

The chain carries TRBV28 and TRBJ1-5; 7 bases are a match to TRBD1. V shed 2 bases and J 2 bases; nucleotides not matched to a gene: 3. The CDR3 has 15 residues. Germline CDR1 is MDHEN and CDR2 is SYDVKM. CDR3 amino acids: CASSLPGGGNQPQHF. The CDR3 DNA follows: TGTGCCAGCAGTTTACCAGGGGGGGGCAATCAGCCCCAGCATTTT.

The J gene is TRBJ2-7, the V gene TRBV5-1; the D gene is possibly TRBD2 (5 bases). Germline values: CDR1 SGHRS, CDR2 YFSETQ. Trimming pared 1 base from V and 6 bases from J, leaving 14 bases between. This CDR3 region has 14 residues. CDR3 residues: CASSLLGVVREQYF. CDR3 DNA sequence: TGCGCCAGCAGCTTGTTGGGAGTGGTTCGCGAGCAGTACTTC.

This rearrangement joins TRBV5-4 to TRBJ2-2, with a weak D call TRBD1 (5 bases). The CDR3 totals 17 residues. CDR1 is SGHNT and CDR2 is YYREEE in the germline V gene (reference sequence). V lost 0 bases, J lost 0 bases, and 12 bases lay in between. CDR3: CASSLGSAGPNTGELFF. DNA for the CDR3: TGTGCCAGCAGCTTGGGTTCGGCAGGGCCGAACACCGGGGAGCTGTTTTTT.

The CDR3 nucleotides read TGTGCCAGCAGCGGCGGTATCTCTGGGGCCAACGTCCTGACTTTC. This gives the protein CASSGGISGANVLTF. V and J are TRBV7-6 and TRBJ2-6; D uncertain. V was shortened by 5 bases and J by 0 bases, with 8 bases between the two germline ends. This CDR3 has 15 amino acids. Germline loops: CDR1 SGHVS, CDR2 FNYEAQ.

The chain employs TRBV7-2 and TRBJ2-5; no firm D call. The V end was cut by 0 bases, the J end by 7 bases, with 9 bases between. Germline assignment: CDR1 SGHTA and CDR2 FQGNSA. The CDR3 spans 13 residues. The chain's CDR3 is CASSLAREGTQYF. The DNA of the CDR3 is TGTGCCAGCAGCTTAGCCCGCGAAGGGACCCAGTACTTC.

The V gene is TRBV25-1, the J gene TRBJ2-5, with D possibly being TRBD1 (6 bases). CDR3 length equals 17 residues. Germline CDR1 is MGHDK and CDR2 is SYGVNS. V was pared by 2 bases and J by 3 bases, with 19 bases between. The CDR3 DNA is TGTGCCAGCAGTGAAACGCCAGGAGGCAGGGGAAAAGAGACCCAGTACTTC. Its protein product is CASSETPGGRGKETQYF.

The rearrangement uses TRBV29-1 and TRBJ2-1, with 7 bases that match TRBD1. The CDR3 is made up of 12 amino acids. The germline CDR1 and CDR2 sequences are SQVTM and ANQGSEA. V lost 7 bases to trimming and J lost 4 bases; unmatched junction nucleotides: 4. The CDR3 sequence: CSARTGYNEQFF. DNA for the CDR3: TGCAGCGCAAGGACAGGATACAATGAGCAGTTCTTC.

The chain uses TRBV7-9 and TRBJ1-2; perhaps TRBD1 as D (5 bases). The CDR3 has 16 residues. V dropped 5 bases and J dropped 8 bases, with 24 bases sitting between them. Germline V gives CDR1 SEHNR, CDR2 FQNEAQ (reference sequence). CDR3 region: CASSPGVAGERAGYTF. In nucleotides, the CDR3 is TGTGCCAGCAGCCCAGGAGTGGCGGGGGAAAGAGCAGGCTACACCTTC.

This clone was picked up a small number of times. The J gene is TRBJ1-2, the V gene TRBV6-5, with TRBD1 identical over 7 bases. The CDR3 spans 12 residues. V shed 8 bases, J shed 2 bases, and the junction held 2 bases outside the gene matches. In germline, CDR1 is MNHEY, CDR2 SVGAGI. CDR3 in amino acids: CASQTGNYGYTF. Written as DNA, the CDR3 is TGTGCCAGCCAGACAGGGAACTATGGCTACACCTTC.